A selection of T cell receptor beta chains follows, all from one sample in a study of vaccination effects on CD4 cells after COVID-19. Sequenced by immunoSEQ multiplex PCR; TCRdb stores in-frame clones only, minus some. This repertoire shows around 20,000 clones, 70% found once; its top ten account for about 16%. For these TCRs, the target antigens are not known. Here the sequenced sample was CD4+ T cells from PBMCs cultured with HCoV-229E spike peptides, taken before COVID-19 vaccination. All receptors derive from a human donor who received a COVID-19 vaccine. Each CDR3 is given with its conserved first and last residue. The D gene is left open where the match is weak. Clone size is shown for a subset of rows, as once, few, many or a class of expanded clone.

abundance: once
j_gene: TRBJ1-1
d_gene: TRBD1
v_gene: TRBV11-2
CDR3aa: CASSLGDRNTEAFF
CDR3nt: TGTGCCAGCAGCTTAGGGGACAGGAACACTGAAGCTTTCTTT

abundance: few
j_gene: TRBJ2-2
d_gene: .
v_gene: TRBV6-4
CDR3aa: CASSEVATGELFF
CDR3nt: TGTGCCAGCAGTGAGGTAGCGACCGGGGAGCTGTTTTTT

abundance: .
j_gene: TRBJ2-7
d_gene: .
v_gene: TRBV7-9
CDR3aa: CASSLGTESSYEQYF
CDR3nt: TGTGCCAGCAGCTTAGGGACGGAAAGCTCCTACGAGCAGTACTTC

abundance: once
j_gene: TRBJ2-2
d_gene: .
v_gene: TRBV25-1
CDR3aa: CASSELPVEQNTGELFF
CDR3nt: TGTGCCAGCAGTGAATTGCCGGTCGAACAGAACACCGGGGAGCTGTTTTTT

abundance: .
j_gene: TRBJ2-2
d_gene: TRBD1
v_gene: TRBV10-3
CDR3aa: CAISGEQGTVTGELFF
CDR3nt: TGTGCCATCAGTGGGGAACAAGGGACAGTCACCGGGGAGCTGTTTTTT

abundance: .
j_gene: TRBJ1-2
d_gene: TRBD1
v_gene: TRBV10-3
CDR3aa: CAIGSTTGQGLDGYTF
CDR3nt: TGTGCCATTGGATCTACAACCGGACAGGGGTTGGATGGCTACACCTTC

abundance: few
j_gene: TRBJ1-2
d_gene: TRBD1
v_gene: TRBV5-6
CDR3aa: CASRVTGSGYTF
CDR3nt: TGTGCCAGCAGAGTGACAGGGAGCGGCTACACCTTC

abundance: .
j_gene: TRBJ2-3
d_gene: .
v_gene: TRBV18
CDR3aa: CASSPSDRTDTQYF
CDR3nt: TGTGCCAGCTCACCCTCGGACCGGACAGATACGCAGTATTTT

abundance: .
j_gene: TRBJ2-5
d_gene: .
v_gene: TRBV2
CDR3aa: CASSQMETQYF
CDR3nt: TGTGCCAGCAGTCAAATGGAGACCCAGTACTTC

abundance: .
j_gene: TRBJ2-3
d_gene: TRBD2
v_gene: TRBV6-5
CDR3aa: CASSRAGGPDTQYF
CDR3nt: TGTGCCAGCAGCAGAGCGGGAGGGCCGGATACGCAGTATTTT

abundance: once
j_gene: TRBJ2-2
d_gene: TRBD2
v_gene: TRBV7-2
CDR3aa: CASSRTGTTNTGELFF
CDR3nt: TGTGCCAGCAGTCGGACCGGGACTACGAACACCGGGGAGCTGTTTTTT

abundance: .
j_gene: TRBJ1-2
d_gene: .
v_gene: TRBV3-1/TRBV3-2
CDR3aa: CASSWGGYYGYTF
CDR3nt: TGTGCCAGCAGCTGGGGGGGGTACTATGGCTACACCTTC

abundance: .
j_gene: TRBJ1-1
d_gene: .
v_gene: TRBV7-9
CDR3aa: CASGRQGNTEAFF
CDR3nt: TGTGCCAGCGGTCGTCAGGGAAACACTGAAGCTTTCTTT

abundance: .
j_gene: TRBJ1-5
d_gene: .
v_gene: TRBV3-1/TRBV3-2
CDR3aa: CASSLRRGGSNQPQHF
CDR3nt: TGTGCCAGCAGCCTGAGACGGGGTGGGAGCAATCAGCCCCAGCATTTT

abundance: .
j_gene: TRBJ1-2
d_gene: .
v_gene: TRBV3-1/TRBV3-2
CDR3aa: CASSQGQNNYGYTF
CDR3nt: TGTGCCAGCAGCCAAGGACAGAACAACTATGGCTACACCTTC

abundance: .
j_gene: TRBJ1-1
d_gene: .
v_gene: TRBV21-1
CDR3aa: CASSSRKEDTEAFF
CDR3nt: TGTGCCAGCAGCAGCCGGAAGGAGGACACTGAAGCTTTCTTT

abundance: .
j_gene: TRBJ2-3
d_gene: .
v_gene: TRBV7-2
CDR3aa: CASSLGLPADTQYF
CDR3nt: TGTGCCAGCAGCTTAGGGCTCCCTGCAGATACGCAGTATTTT

abundance: .
j_gene: TRBJ2-1
d_gene: TRBD2
v_gene: TRBV6-5
CDR3aa: CASSSTGTSGKEQFF
CDR3nt: TGTGCCAGCAGTTCGACCGGGACTAGCGGGAAGGAGCAGTTCTTC

abundance: .
j_gene: TRBJ2-1
d_gene: TRBD2
v_gene: TRBV7-6
CDR3aa: CASSRTSGSSYNEQFF
CDR3nt: TGTGCCAGCAGCCGGACTAGCGGGAGCTCCTACAATGAGCAGTTCTTC